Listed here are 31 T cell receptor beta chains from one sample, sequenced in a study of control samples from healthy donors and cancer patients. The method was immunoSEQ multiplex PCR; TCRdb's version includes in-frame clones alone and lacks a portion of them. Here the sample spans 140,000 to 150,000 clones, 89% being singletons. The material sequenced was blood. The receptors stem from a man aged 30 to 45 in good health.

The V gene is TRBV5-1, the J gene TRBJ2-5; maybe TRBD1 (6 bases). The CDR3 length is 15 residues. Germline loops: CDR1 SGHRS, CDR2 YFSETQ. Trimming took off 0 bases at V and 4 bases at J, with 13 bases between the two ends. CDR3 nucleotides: TGCGCCAGCAGCTTGGGGACAGTCACTTTAGAGACCCAGTACTTC. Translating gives CASSLGTVTLETQYF.

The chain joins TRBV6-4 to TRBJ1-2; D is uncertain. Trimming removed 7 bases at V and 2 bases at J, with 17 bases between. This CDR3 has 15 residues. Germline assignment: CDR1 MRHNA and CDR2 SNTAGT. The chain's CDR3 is CASTLSGGNNYGYTF. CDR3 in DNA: TGTGCCAGCACTCTTTCGGGCGGGAACAACTATGGCTACACCTTC.

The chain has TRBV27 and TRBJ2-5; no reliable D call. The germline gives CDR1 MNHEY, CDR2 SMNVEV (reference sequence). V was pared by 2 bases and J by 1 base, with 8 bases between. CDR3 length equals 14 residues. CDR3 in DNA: TGTGCCAGCAGTTTAAACCTGCGCCAAGAGACCCAGTACTTC. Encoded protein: CASSLNLRQETQYF.

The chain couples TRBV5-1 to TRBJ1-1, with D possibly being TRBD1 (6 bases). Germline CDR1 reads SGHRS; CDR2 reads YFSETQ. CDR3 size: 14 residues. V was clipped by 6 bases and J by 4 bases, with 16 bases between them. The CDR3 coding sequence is TGCGCCAGCATGGAGGGGGGGCGCGTCACTGAAGCTTTCTTT. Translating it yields CASMEGGRVTEAFF.

CDR3 residues: CASSPTSGGDNEQFF. The CDR3 region has the DNA TGTGCCAGCAGCCCGACTAGCGGGGGGGACAATGAGCAGTTCTTC. J is TRBJ2-1 and V is TRBV7-2; 14 nucleotides match TRBD2. The CDR3 sequence is 15 residues long. Looked up from germline, CDR1 is SGHTA and CDR2 is FQGNSA. Trimming removed 5 bases from V and 5 bases from J; junction bases left unmatched: 2.

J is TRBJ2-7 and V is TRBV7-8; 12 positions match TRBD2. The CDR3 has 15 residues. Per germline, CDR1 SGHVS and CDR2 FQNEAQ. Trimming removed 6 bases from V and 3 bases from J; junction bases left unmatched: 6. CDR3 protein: CASSFRLAGVYEQYF. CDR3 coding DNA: TGTGCCAGCAGTTTTCGACTAGCGGGAGTCTACGAGCAGTACTTC. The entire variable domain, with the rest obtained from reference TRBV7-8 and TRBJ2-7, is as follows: GAGVSQSPRYKVAKRGQDVALRCDPISGHVSLFWYQQALGQGPEFLTYFQNEAQLDKSGLPSDRFFAERPEGSVSTLKIQRTQQEDSAVYLCASSFRLAGVYEQYFGPGTRLTVT.

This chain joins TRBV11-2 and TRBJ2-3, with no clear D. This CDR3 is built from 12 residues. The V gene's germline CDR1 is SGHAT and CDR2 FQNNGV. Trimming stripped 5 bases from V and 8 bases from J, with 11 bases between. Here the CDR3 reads CASSPTSGTQYF. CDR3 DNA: TGTGCCAGCAGCCCAACCTCGGGTACGCAGTATTTT.

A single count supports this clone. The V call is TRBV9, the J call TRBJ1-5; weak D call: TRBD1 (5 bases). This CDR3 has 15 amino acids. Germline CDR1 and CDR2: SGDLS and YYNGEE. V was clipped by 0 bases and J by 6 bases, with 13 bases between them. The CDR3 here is CASSVDGGGGQPQHF. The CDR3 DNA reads TGTGCCAGCAGCGTAGATGGGGGTGGCGGTCAGCCCCAGCATTTT.

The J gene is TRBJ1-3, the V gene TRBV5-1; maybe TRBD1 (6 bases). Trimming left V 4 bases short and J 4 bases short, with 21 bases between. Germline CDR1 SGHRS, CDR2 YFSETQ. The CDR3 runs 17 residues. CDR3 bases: TGCGCCAGCAGCGCAACTGGGACAACTGTGGTCGGAAACACCATATATTTT. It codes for CASSATGTTVVGNTIYF. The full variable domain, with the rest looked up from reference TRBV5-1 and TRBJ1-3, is KAGVTQTPRYLIKTRGQQVTLSCSPISGHRSVSWYQQTPGQGLQFLFEYFSETQRNKGNFPGRFSGRQFSNSRSEMNVSTLELGDSALYLCASSATGTTVVGNTIYFGEGSWLTVV.

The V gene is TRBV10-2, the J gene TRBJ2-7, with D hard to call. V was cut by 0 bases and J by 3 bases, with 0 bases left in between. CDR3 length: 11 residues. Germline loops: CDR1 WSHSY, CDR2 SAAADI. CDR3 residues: CASSESYEQYF. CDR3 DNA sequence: TGCGCCAGCAGTGAGTCCTACGAGCAGTACTTC.

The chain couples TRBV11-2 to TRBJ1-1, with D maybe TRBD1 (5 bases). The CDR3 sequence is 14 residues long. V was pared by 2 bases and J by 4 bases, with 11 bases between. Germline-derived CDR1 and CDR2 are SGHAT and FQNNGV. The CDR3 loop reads CASSLFSGTTEAFF. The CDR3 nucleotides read TGTGCCAGCAGCTTATTTTCGGGGACCACTGAAGCTTTCTTT. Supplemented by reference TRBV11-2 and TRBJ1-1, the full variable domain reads EAGVAQSPRYKIIEKRQSVAFWCNPISGHATLYWYQQILGQGPKLLIQFQNNGVVDDSQLPKDRFSAERLKGVDSTLKIQPAKLEDSAVYLCASSLFSGTTEAFFGQGTRLTVV.

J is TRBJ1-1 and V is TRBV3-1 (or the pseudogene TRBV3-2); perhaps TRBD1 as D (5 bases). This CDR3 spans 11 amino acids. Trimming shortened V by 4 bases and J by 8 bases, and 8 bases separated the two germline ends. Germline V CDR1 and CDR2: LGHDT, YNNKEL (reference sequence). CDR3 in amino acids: CASSRGIEAFF. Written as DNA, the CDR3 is TGTGCCAGCAGCCGGGGCATAGAAGCTTTCTTT.

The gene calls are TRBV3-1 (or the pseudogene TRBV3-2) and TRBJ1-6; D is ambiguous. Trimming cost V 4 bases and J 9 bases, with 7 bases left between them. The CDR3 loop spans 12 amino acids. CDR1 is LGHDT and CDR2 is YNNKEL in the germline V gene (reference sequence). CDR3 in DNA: TGTGCCAGCAGCCTCCCCCCTTCACCCCTCCACTTT. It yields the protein CASSLPPSPLHF.

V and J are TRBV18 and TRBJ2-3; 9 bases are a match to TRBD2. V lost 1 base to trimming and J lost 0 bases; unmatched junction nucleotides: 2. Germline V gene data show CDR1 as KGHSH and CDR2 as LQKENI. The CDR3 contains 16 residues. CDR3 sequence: CASSPLAGGSTDTQYF. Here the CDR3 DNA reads TGTGCCAGCTCACCACTGGCGGGAGGGAGCACAGATACGCAGTATTTT.

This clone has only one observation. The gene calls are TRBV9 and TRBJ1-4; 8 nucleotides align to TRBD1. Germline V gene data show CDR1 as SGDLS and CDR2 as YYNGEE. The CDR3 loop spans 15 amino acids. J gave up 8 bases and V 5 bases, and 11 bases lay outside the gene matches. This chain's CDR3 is CASSESQGAGEKLFF. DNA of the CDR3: TGTGCCAGCAGTGAAAGTCAGGGGGCAGGGGAAAAACTGTTTTTT. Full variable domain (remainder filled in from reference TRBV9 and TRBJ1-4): DSGVTQTPKHLITATGQRVTLRCSPRSGDLSVYWYQQSLDQGLQFLIQYYNGEERAKGNILERFSAQQFPDLHSELNLSSLELGDSALYFCASSESQGAGEKLFFGSGTQLSVL.

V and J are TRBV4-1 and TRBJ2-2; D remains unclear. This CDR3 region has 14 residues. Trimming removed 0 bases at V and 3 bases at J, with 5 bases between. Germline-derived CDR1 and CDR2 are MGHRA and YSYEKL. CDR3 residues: CASSQDKYTGELFF. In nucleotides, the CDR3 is TGCGCCAGCAGCCAAGATAAGTACACCGGGGAGCTGTTTTTT.

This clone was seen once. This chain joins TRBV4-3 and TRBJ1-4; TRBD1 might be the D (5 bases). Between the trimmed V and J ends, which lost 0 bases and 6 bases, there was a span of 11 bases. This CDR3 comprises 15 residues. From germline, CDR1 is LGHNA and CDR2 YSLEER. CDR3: CASSQEPGQHEKLFF. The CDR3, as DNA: TGCGCCAGCAGCCAAGAACCGGGGCAGCATGAAAAACTGTTTTTT.

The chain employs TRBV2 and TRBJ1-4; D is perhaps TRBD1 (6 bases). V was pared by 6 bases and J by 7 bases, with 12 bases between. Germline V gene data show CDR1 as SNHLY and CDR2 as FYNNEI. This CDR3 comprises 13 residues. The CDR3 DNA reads TGTGCCAGCAGAGGGGGTCCGGGTGAAAAACTGTTTTTT. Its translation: CASRGGPGEKLFF.

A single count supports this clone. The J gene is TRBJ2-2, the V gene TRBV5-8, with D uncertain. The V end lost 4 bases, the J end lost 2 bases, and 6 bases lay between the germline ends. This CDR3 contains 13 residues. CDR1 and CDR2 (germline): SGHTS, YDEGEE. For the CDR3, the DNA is TGTGCCAGCAGCACGGACAACACCGGGGAGCTGTTTTTT. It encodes CASSTDNTGELFF.

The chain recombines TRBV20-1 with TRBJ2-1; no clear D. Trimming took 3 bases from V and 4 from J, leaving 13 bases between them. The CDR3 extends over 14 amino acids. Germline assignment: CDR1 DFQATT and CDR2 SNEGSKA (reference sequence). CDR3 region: CSASVGQSYNEQFF. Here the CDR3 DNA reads TGCAGTGCTAGTGTTGGCCAGTCGTACAATGAGCAGTTCTTC.

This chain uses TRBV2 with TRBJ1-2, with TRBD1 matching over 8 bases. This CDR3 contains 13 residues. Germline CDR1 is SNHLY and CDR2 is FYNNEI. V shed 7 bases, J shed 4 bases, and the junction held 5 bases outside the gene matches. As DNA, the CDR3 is TGTGCCAGCAACTCAGGGGGCGCCTATGGCTACACCTTC. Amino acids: CASNSGGAYGYTF.

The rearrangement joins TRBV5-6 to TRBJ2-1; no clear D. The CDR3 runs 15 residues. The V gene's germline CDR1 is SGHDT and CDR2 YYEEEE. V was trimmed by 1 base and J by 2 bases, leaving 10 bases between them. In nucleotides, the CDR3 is TGTGCCAGCAGCTTGTCCCCGACAACCTACAATGAGCAGTTCTTC. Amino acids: CASSLSPTTYNEQFF.

For the CDR3, the DNA is TGTGCCAGCAGCGCCAGGGAAGGCTATGGCTACACCTTC. Translation: CASSAREGYGYTF. This sequence joins TRBV9 and TRBJ1-2; the D gene is possibly TRBD1 (5 bases). The CDR3 length is 13 residues. V lost 3 bases and J lost 4, with 10 bases in between. CDR1 and CDR2 from the germline V gene are SGDLS and YYNGEE.

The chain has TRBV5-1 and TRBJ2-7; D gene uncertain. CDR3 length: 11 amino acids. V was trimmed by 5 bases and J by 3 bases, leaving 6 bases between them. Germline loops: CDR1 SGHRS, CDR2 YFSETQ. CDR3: CASRTLYEQYF. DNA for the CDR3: TGCGCCAGCAGGACGCTCTACGAGCAGTACTTC. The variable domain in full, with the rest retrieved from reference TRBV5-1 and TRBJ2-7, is KAGVTQTPRYLIKTRGQQVTLSCSPISGHRSVSWYQQTPGQGLQFLFEYFSETQRNKGNFPGRFSGRQFSNSRSEMNVSTLELGDSALYLCASRTLYEQYFGPGTRLTVT.

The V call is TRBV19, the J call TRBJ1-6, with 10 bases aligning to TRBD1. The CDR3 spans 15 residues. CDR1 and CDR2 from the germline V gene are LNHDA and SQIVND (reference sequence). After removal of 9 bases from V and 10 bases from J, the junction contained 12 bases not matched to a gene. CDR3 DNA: TGTGCCAGCACCATCCGGGACAGGGGCTGGTCACCCCTCCACTTT. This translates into CASTIRDRGWSPLHF.

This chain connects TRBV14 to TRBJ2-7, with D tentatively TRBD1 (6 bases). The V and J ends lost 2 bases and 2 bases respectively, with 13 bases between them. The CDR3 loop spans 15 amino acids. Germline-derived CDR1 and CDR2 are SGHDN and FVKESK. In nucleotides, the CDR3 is TGTGCCAGCAGCCAACGGGACACCGGAACCTACGAGCAGTACTTC. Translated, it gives CASSQRDTGTYEQYF.

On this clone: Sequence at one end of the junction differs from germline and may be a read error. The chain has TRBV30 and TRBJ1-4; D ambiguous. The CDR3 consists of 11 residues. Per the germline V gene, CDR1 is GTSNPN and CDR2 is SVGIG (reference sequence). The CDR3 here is CAWSATENLFF. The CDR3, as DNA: TGTGCCTGGAGTGCCACTGAAAACCTGTTTTTT.

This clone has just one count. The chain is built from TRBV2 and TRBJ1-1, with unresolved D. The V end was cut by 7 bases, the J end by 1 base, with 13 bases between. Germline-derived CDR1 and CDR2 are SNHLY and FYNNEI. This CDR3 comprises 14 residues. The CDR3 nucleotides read TGTGCCAGCATCGAGCGGGTCGGGAACACTGAAGCTTTCTTT. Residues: CASIERVGNTEAFF.

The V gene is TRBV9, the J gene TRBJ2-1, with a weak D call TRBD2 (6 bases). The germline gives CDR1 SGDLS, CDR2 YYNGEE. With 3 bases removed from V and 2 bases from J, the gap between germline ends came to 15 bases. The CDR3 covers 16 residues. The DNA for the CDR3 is TGTGCCAGCAGCGGACTTCGGGACTTCACCTACAATGAGCAGTTCTTC. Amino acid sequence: CASSGLRDFTYNEQFF.

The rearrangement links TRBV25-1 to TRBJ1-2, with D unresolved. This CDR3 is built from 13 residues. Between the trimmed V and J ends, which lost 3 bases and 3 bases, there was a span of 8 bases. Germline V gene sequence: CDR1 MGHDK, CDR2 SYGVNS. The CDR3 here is CASSETAHYGYTF. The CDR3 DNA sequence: TGTGCCAGCAGTGAGACTGCCCACTATGGCTACACCTTC.

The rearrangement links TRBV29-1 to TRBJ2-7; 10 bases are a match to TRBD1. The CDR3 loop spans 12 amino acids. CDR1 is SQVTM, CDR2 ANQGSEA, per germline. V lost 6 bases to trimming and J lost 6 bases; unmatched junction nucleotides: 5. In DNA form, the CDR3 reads TGCAGCGTGAAAAGGACAGGGGGCGAGCAGTACTTC. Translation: CSVKRTGGEQYF.